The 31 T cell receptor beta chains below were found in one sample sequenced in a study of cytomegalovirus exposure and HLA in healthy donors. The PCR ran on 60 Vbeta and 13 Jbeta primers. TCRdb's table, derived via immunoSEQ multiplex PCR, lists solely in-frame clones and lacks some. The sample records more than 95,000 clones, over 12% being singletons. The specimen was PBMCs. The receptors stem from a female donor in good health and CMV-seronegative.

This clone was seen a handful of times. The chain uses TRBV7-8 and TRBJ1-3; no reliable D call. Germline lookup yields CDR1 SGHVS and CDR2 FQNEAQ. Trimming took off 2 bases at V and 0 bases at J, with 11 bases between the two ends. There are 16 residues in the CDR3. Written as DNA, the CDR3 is TGTGCCAGCAGCTTATTGGTACAGAACTCTGGAAACACCATATATTTT. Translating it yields CASSLLVQNSGNTIYF.

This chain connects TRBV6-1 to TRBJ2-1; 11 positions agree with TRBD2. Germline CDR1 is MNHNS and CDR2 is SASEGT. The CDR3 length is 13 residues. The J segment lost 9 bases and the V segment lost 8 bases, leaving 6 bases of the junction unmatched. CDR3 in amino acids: CASVAGGKSEQFF. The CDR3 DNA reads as TGTGCCAGCGTAGCGGGAGGGAAAAGTGAGCAGTTCTTC.

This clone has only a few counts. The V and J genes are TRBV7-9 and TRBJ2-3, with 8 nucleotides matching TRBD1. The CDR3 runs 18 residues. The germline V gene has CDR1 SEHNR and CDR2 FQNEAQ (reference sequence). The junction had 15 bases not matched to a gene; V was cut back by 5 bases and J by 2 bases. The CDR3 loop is CASSRNTGTGDFTDTQYF. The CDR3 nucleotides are TGTGCCAGCAGCCGAAATACCGGGACAGGAGATTTCACAGATACGCAGTATTTT. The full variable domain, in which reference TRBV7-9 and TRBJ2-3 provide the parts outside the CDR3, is DTGVSQNPRHKITKRGQNVTFRCDPISEHNRLYWYRQTLGQGPEFLTYFQNEAQLEKSRLLSDRFSAERPKGSFSTLEIQRTEQGDSAMYLCASSRNTGTGDFTDTQYFGPGTRLTVL.

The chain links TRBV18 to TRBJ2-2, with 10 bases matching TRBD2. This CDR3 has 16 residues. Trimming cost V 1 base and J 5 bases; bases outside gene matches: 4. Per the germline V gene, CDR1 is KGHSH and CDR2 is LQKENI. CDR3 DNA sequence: TGTGCCAGCTCACCACTTCTAGCGGGGGAGACCGGGGAGCTGTTTTTT. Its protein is CASSPLLAGETGELFF.

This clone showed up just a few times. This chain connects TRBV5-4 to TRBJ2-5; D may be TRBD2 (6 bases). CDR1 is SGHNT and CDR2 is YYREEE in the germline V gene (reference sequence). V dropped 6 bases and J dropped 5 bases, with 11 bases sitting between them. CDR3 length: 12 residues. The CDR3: CASTGREETQYF. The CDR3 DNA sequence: TGTGCCAGCACTGGACGGGAGGAGACCCAGTACTTC.

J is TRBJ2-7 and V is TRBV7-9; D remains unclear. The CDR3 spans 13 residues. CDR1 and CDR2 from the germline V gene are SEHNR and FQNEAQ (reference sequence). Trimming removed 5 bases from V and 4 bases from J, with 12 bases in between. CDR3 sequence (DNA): TGTGCCAGCAGCAACTTGGGCCAATACGAGCAGTACTTC. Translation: CASSNLGQYEQYF.

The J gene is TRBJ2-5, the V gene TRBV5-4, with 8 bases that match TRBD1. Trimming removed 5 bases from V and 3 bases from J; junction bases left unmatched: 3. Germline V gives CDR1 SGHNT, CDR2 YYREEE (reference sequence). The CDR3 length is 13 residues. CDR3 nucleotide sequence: TGTGCCAGCAGTCAGACAGGGGAAGAGACCCAGTACTTC. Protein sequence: CASSQTGEETQYF. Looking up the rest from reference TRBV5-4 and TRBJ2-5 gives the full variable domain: ETGVTQSPTHLIKTRGQQVTLRCSSQSGHNTVSWYQQALGQGPQFIFQYYREEENGRGNFPPRFSGLQFPNYSSELNVNALELDDSALYLCASSQTGEETQYFGPGTRLLVL.

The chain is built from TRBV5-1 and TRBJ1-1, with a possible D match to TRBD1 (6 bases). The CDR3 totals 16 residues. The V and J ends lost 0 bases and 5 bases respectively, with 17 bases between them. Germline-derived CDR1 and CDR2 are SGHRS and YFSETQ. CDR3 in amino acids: CASSLATGGAVTEAFF. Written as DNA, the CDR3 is TGCGCCAGCAGCTTGGCCACGGGGGGCGCGGTAACTGAAGCTTTCTTT. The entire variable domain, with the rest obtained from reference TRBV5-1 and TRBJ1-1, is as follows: KAGVTQTPRYLIKTRGQQVTLSCSPISGHRSVSWYQQTPGQGLQFLFEYFSETQRNKGNFPGRFSGRQFSNSRSEMNVSTLELGDSALYLCASSLATGGAVTEAFFGQGTRLTVV.

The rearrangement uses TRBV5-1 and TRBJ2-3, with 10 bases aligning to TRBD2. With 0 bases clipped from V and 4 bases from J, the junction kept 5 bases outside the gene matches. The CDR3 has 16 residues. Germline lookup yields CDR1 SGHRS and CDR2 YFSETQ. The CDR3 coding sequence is TGCGCCAGCAGCTTGGATCCGGGACTAGCGTCAGATACGCAGTATTTT. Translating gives CASSLDPGLASDTQYF. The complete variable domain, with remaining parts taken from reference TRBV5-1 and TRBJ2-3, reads KAGVTQTPRYLIKTRGQQVTLSCSPISGHRSVSWYQQTPGQGLQFLFEYFSETQRNKGNFPGRFSGRQFSNSRSEMNVSTLELGDSALYLCASSLDPGLASDTQYFGPGTRLTVL.

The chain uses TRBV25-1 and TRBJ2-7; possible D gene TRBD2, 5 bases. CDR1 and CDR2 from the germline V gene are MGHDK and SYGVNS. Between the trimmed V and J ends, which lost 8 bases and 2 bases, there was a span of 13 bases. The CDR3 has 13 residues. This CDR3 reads CASRRTAAYEQYF. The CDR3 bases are TGTGCCAGCCGGAGGACTGCAGCCTACGAGCAGTACTTC.

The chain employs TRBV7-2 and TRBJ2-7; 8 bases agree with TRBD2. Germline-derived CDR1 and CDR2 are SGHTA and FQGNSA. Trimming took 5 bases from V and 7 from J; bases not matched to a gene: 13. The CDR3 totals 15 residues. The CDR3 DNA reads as TGTGCCAGCAGCCTAGAGGGCGGGAGGCTAAGGGAGCAGTACTTC. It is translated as CASSLEGGRLREQYF.

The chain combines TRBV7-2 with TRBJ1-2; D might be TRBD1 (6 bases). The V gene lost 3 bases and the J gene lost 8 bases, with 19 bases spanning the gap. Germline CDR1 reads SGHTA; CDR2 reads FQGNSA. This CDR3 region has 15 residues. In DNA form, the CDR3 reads TGTGCCAGCAGCTTCCAGACAGGCCCGGTGAGGGGCTACACCTTC. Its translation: CASSFQTGPVRGYTF.

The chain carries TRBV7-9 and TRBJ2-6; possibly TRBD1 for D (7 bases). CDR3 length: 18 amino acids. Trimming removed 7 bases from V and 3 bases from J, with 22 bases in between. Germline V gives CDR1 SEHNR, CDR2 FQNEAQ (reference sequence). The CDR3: CASTSRRGQSVGANVLTF. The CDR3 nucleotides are TGTGCCAGCACATCAAGGAGGGGGCAATCAGTTGGGGCCAACGTCCTGACTTTC. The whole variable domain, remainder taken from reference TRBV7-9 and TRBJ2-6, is DTGVSQNPRHKITKRGQNVTFRCDPISEHNRLYWYRQTLGQGPEFLTYFQNEAQLEKSRLLSDRFSAERPKGSFSTLEIQRTEQGDSAMYLCASTSRRGQSVGANVLTFGAGSRLTVL.

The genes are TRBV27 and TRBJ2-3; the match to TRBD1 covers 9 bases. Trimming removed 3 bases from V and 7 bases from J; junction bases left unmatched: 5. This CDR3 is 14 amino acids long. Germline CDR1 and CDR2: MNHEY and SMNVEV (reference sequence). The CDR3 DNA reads TGTGCCAGCAGTTTTGGGACAGGGACATATACGCAGTATTTT. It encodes CASSFGTGTYTQYF.

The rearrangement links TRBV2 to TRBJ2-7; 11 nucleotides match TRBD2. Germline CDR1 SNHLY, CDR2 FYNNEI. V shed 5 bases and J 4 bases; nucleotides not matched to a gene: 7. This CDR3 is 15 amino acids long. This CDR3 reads CASSSAGTSGYEQYF. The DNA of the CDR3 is TGTGCCAGCAGTTCCGCCGGGACTAGCGGATACGAGCAGTACTTC.

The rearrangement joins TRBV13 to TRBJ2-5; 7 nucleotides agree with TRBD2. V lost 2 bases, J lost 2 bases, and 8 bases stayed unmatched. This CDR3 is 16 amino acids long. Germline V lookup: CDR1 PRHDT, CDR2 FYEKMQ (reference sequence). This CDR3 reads CASSLLLLGGQETQYF. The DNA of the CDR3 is TGTGCCAGCAGCTTACTACTCCTGGGGGGGCAAGAGACCCAGTACTTC.

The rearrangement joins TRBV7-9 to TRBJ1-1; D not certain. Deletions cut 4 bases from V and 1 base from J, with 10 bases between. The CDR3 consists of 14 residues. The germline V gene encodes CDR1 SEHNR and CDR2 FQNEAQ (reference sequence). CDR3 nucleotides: TGTGCCAGCAGCTCCTGGACTGAGAACACTGAAGCTTTCTTT. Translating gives CASSSWTENTEAFF.

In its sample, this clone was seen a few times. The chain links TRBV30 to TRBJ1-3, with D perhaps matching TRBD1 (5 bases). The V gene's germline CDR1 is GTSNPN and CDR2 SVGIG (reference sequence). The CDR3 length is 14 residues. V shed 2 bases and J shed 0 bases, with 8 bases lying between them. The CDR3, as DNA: TGTGCCTGGAGTTGGGGGGGCTCTGGAAACACCATATATTTT. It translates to CAWSWGGSGNTIYF.

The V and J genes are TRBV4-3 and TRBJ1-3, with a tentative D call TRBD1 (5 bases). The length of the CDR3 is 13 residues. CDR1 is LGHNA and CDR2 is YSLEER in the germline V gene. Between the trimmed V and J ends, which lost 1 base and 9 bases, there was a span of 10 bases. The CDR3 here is CASSQGPQGTIYF. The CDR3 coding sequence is TGCGCCAGCAGCCAAGGTCCTCAGGGCACCATATATTTT.

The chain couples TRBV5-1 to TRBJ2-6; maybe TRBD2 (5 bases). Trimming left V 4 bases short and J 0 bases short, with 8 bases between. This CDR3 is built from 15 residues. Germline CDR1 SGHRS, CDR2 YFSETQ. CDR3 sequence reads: CASSPGNSGANVLTF. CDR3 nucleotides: TGCGCCAGCAGCCCCGGGAACTCTGGGGCCAACGTCCTGACTTTC.

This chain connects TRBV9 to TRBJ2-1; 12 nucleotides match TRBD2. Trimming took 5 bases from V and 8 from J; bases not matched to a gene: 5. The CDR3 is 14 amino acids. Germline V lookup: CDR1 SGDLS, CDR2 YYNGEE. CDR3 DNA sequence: TGTGCCAGCAGTCTAGCGGGGGGGCCCCATGAGCAGTTCTTC. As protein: CASSLAGGPHEQFF.

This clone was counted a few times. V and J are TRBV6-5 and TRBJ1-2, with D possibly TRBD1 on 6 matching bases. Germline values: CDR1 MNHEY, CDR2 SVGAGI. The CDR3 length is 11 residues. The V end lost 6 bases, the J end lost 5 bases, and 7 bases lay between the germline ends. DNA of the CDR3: TGTGCCAGCAGACAGGGTTATGGCTACACCTTC. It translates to CASRQGYGYTF.

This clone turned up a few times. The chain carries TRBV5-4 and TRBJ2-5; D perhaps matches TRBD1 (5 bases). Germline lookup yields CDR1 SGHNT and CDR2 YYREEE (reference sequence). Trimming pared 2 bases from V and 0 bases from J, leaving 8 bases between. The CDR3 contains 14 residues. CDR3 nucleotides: TGTGCCAGCAGCTTAGGACAAAACCAAGAGACCCAGTACTTC. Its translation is CASSLGQNQETQYF.

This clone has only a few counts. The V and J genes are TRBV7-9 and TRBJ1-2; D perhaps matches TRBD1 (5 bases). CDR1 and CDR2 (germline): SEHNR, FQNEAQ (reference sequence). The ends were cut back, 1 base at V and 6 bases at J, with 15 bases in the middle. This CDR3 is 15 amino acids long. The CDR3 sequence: CASSLGPRTDNGYTF. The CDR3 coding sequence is TGTGCCAGCAGCTTAGGCCCCCGGACGGACAATGGCTACACCTTC.

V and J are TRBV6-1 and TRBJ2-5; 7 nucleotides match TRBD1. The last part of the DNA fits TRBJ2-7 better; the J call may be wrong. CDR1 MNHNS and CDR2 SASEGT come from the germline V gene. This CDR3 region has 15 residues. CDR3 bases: TGTGCCAGCAGTGAAAGAGGGGGCGGTTTCAGCGAGCAGTACTTC. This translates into CASSERGGGFSEQYF.

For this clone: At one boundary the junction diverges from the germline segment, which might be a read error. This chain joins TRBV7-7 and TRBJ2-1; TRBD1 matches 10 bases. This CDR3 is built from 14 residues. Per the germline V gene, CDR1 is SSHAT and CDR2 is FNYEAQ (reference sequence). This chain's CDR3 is CASSLGQGYNEQFF. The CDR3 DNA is TGTGCTAGCAGCTTGGGACAGGGGTACAATGAGCAGTTCTTC.

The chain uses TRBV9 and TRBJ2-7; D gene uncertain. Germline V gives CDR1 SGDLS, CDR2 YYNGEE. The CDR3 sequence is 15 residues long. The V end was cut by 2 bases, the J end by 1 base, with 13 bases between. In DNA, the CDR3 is TGTGCCAGCAGCGTTTCGGCAGGCTCATCCTACGAGCAGTACTTC. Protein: CASSVSAGSSYEQYF.

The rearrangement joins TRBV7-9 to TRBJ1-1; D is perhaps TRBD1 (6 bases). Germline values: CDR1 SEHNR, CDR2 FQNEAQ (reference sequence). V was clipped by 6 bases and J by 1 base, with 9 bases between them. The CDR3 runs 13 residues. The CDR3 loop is CASRKTGNTEAFF. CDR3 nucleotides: TGTGCCAGCAGAAAGACAGGGAACACTGAAGCTTTCTTT. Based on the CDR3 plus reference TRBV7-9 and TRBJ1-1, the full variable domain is DTGVSQNPRHKITKRGQNVTFRCDPISEHNRLYWYRQTLGQGPEFLTYFQNEAQLEKSRLLSDRFSAERPKGSFSTLEIQRTEQGDSAMYLCASRKTGNTEAFFGQGTRLTVV.

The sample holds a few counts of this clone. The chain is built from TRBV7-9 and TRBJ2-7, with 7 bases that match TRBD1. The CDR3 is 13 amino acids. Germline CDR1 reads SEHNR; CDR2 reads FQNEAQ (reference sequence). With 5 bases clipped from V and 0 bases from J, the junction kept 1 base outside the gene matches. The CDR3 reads CASSRDSSYEQYF. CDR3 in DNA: TGTGCCAGCAGCCGGGACAGCTCCTACGAGCAGTACTTC.

In DNA form, the CDR3 reads TGTGCCAGCATCGGACAGGGAGTTAATTCACCCCTCCACTTT. Translating gives CASIGQGVNSPLHF. The rearrangement joins TRBV2 to TRBJ1-6; 8 bases agree with TRBD1. Trimming at V came to 7 bases and at J to 6 bases, leaving 5 bases not matched to a gene. The germline V gene has CDR1 SNHLY and CDR2 FYNNEI. The CDR3 runs 14 residues.

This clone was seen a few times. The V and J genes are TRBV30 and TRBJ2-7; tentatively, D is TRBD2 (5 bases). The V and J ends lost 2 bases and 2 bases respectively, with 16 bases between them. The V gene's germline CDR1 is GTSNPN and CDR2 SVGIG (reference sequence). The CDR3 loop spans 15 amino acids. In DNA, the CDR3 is TGTGCCTGGAGTAGGAGAGGGCGGGCCACCTACGAGCAGTACTTC. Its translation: CAWSRRGRATYEQYF. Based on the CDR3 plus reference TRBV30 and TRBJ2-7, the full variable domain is SQTIHQWPATLVQPVGSPLSLECTVEGTSNPNLYWYRQAAGRGLQLLFYSVGIGQISSEVPQNLSASRPQDRQFILSSKKLLLSDSGFYLCAWSRRGRATYEQYFGPGTRLTVT.